This T cell receptor beta chain is from a study of memory CD4+ T cells and cytomegalovirus serostatus. Data came from immunoSEQ multiplex PCR; TCRdb stores just in-frame clones and leaves some out. The sample comprises about 75,000 clones, roughly 78% of which are singletons, and 2.6% rests with the top ten. Regarding the study as a whole: Median bootstrapped AUC for CMV status was about 0.96 originally, about 0.9 US-trained.

Single viable CD3+CD4+CD8-CD45RO+ cells were sorted as the memory CD4+ T cells. Serum IgG to CMV pp150, pp28, p38 and p52 defined serostatus. A note on this clone: Its antigen is still unknown.

The germline V gene has CDR1 SGHRS and CDR2 YFSETQ. The CDR3 has 14 residues. V lost 0 bases and J lost 3, with 9 bases in between. V is TRBV5-1 and J is TRBJ1-2, with D possibly matching TRBD1 (5 bases). The sample consisted of memory CD4+ T cells from blood. The source of this sequence is an adult in good health and CMV-seropositive. In DNA, the CDR3 is TGCGCCAGCAGCTTGGGGCAGGGCCACTATGGCTACACCTTC. Amino acids: CASSLGQGHYGYTF. Complete variable domain (other parts from reference TRBV5-1 and TRBJ1-2): KAGVTQTPRYLIKTRGQQVTLSCSPISGHRSVSWYQQTPGQGLQFLFEYFSETQRNKGNFPGRFSGRQFSNSRSEMNVSTLELGDSALYLCASSLGQGHYGYTFGSGTRLTVV.